These 16 T cell receptor beta chains were sequenced from one sample in a study of post-analysis software for immune sequencing data. Study-wide results and limits: TRBV segments more frequent in patients than in controls numbered five and included TRBV5-6, TRBV5-1 and TRBV20-1.

No antigen has been assigned to these receptors. Unique molecular identifiers were carried by the TCR beta cDNA libraries. MiXCR, run by TCRdb on the PCR reads, gives a single entry per CDR3 protein. The repertoire holds around 700,000 distinct CDR3 sequences, with about 60% as singletons. The sample consisted of blood. The receptor set was obtained from a girl aged 2 to 10 with multiple sclerosis.

In DNA, the CDR3 is TGCGCCAGCAGCAGGAGGCTAGCGGACAACTACGAGCAGTACTTC. This translates into CASSRRLADNYEQYF. The genes are TRBV5-1 and TRBJ2-7, with 7 nucleotides matching TRBD2. The germline gives CDR1 SGHRS, CDR2 YFSETQ. CDR3 length: 15 amino acids. V lost 4 bases to trimming and J lost 3 bases; unmatched junction nucleotides: 10.

The table lists this clonotype with a few counts. The chain is built from TRBV14 and TRBJ2-3; D is uncertain. The ends were cut back, 2 bases at V and 2 bases at J, with 17 bases in the middle. Germline CDR1 reads SGHDN; CDR2 reads FVKESK. This CDR3 comprises 17 residues. CDR3 bases: TGTGCCAGCAGCCAAAATCCAAGTTCGACTCTCACAGATACGCAGTATTTT. Its translation is CASSQNPSSTLTDTQYF.

The chain employs TRBV20-1 and TRBJ2-7; 7 positions agree with TRBD1. The germline CDR1 and CDR2 sequences are DFQATT and SNEGSKA (reference sequence). Trimming took 0 bases from V and 3 from J; bases not matched to a gene: 14. This CDR3 has 17 residues. CDR3 DNA sequence: TGCAGTGCTAGAGATCTCGGTTGGGACAGCATCGGCTACGAGCAGTACTTC. Protein: CSARDLGWDSIGYEQYF.

This chain uses TRBV5-1 with TRBJ2-1, with 10 nucleotides matching TRBD2. The ends lost 0 bases at V and 0 bases at J; junction bases unmatched: 15. Germline lookup yields CDR1 SGHRS and CDR2 YFSETQ. The CDR3 is made up of 21 amino acids. This CDR3 reads CASSLAKFFSSGSYSYNEQFF. The CDR3 DNA sequence: TGCGCCAGCAGCTTGGCCAAATTCTTTTCTAGCGGGAGTTACTCCTACAATGAGCAGTTCTTC.

This chain uses TRBV5-5 with TRBJ2-5; the D gene is possibly TRBD1 (5 bases). The J call may be wrong; the DNA end is better matched by TRBJ2-7. The germline V gene encodes CDR1 SGHKS and CDR2 YYEKEE (reference sequence). The CDR3 runs 13 residues. CDR3 DNA: TGTGCCAGCAGCCCCCCAGGACACAACGAGCAGTACTTC. Its translation is CASSPPGHNEQYF.

This rearrangement joins TRBV7-9 to TRBJ2-1; 9 nucleotides line up with TRBD2. This CDR3 region has 14 residues. After removal of 5 bases from V and 7 bases from J, the junction contained 6 bases not matched to a gene. The V gene's germline CDR1 is SEHNR and CDR2 FQNEAQ (reference sequence). DNA of the CDR3: TGTGCCAGCAGCGAGGGGACTAGCCGGAATGAGCAGTTCTTC. Translated: CASSEGTSRNEQFF.

On this clonotype itself: The junction does not match germline at one end; this may be a read error. The rearrangement joins TRBV7-7 to TRBJ2-3; 9 positions match TRBD1. Looked up from germline, CDR1 is SSHAT and CDR2 is FNYEAQ (reference sequence). The CDR3 sequence is 15 residues long. Here the CDR3 reads CASSLGTGSSDTQYF. The CDR3 region has the DNA TGTGCTAGCAGCCTGGGGACAGGGTCGTCAGATACGCAGTATTTT.

This chain links TRBV29-1 with TRBJ2-1, with D maybe TRBD2 (7 bases). Trimming left V 4 bases short and J 1 base short, with 14 bases between. The CDR3 is 15 amino acids. The V gene's germline CDR1 is SQVTM and CDR2 ANQGSEA. The DNA of the CDR3 is TGCAGCGTTGGGGAGGGGGGGCTTTCCTACAATGAGCAGTTCTTC. It specifies CSVGEGGLSYNEQFF.

The V call is TRBV19, the J call TRBJ2-2, with D unclear. This CDR3 is built from 13 residues. Germline loops: CDR1 LNHDA, CDR2 SQIVND (reference sequence). V was pared by 1 base and J by 7 bases, with 7 bases between. The CDR3 region is CASSIATGGELFF. CDR3 bases: TGTGCCAGTAGTATAGCGACCGGCGGGGAGCTGTTTTTT.

This chain links TRBV7-9 with TRBJ1-2; 10 nucleotides line up with TRBD1. CDR3 size: 15 residues. Germline assignment: CDR1 SEHNR and CDR2 FQNEAQ (reference sequence). J gave up 1 base and V 6 bases, and 5 bases lay outside the gene matches. The CDR3 region is CASSFGQGVNYGYTF. CDR3 DNA sequence: TGTGCCAGCAGTTTTGGACAGGGGGTTAACTATGGCTACACCTTC.

V usage is TRBV7-2 and J usage is TRBJ1-1; D remains unclear. CDR1 is SGHTA and CDR2 is FQGNSA in the germline V gene. The CDR3 loop spans 13 amino acids. Deletions cut 1 base from V and 6 bases from J, with 9 bases between. CDR3 nucleotide sequence: TGTGCCAGCAGCTTAGGCGGAGCGTCTGAAGCTTTCTTT. Translation: CASSLGGASEAFF.

The V and J genes are TRBV6-2 or TRBV6-3 and TRBJ2-7; 7 bases align to TRBD1. Germline lookup yields CDR1 MNHEY and CDR2 SVGEGT. The CDR3 loop spans 14 amino acids. With 4 bases clipped from V and 2 bases from J, the junction kept 5 bases outside the gene matches. CDR3: CASSFPGTAYEQYF. The CDR3 coding sequence is TGTGCCAGCAGTTTCCCCGGGACAGCCTACGAGCAGTACTTC.

The CDR3 reads CASSLVAGTRNEQFF. CDR3 in DNA: TGCGCCAGCAGCTTGGTGGCTGGAACGAGAAATGAGCAGTTCTTC. V gene TRBV5-1 combines with J gene TRBJ2-1; D gene unclear. CDR1 and CDR2 (germline): SGHRS, YFSETQ. V shed 0 bases and J shed 7 bases, with 14 bases lying between them. The CDR3 runs to 15 residues.

This chain joins TRBV12-3 or TRBV12-4 and TRBJ1-1; the D gene is possibly TRBD1 (5 bases). V was shortened by 4 bases and J by 3 bases, with 12 bases between the two germline ends. The CDR3 has 14 amino acids. CDR3 bases: TGTGCCAGCAGTTCCTCCCCAGGGTACACTGAAGCTTTCTTT. It is translated as CASSSSPGYTEAFF.

This clonotype was detected only a few times. The V call is TRBV20-1, the J call TRBJ2-3, with 7 bases fitting TRBD2. Germline assignment: CDR1 DFQATT and CDR2 SNEGSKA (reference sequence). Germline trimming cut 2 bases from V and 2 bases from J; bases unmatched to any gene: 10. This CDR3 is 16 amino acids long. Here the CDR3 reads CSARPPLADITDTQYF. The CDR3 DNA follows: TGCAGTGCTAGACCTCCGCTAGCGGACATCACAGATACGCAGTATTTT.

The chain recombines TRBV6-2 or TRBV6-3 with TRBJ2-7, with a tentative D call TRBD2 (5 bases). This CDR3 region has 14 residues. V was trimmed by 0 bases and J by 3 bases, leaving 9 bases between them. Germline V CDR1 and CDR2: MNHEY, SVGEGT. The CDR3 loop reads CASSYSRVNYEQYF. In nucleotides, the CDR3 is TGTGCCAGCAGTTACTCGAGGGTAAACTACGAGCAGTACTTC.